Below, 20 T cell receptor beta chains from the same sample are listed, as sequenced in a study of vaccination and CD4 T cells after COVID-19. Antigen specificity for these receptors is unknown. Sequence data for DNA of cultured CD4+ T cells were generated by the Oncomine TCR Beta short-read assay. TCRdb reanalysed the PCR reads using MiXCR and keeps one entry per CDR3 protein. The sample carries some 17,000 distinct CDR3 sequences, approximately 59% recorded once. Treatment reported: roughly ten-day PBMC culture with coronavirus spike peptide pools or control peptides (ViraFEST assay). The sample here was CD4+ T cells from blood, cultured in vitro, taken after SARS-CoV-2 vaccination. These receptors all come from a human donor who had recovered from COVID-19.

The CDR3 bases are TGTGCCAGCACACCCCGGGGGCGGACTGAAGCTTTCTTT. Encoded protein: CASTPRGRTEAFF. The gene calls are TRBV28 and TRBJ1-1; D perhaps matches TRBD1 (6 bases). V was cut by 7 bases and J by 5 bases, with 14 bases left in between. Germline V gives CDR1 MDHEN, CDR2 SYDVKM. The CDR3 is 13 residues long.

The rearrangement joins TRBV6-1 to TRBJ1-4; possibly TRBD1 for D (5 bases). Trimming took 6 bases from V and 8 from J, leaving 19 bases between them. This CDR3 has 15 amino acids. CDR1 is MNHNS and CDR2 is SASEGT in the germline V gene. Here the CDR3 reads CASSQIRTSGEKLFF. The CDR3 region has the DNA TGTGCCAGCAGCCAGATCCGAACTTCAGGGGAAAAACTGTTTTTT.

This CDR3 reads CASSEGQDYGYTF. The DNA for the CDR3 is TGTGCCAGCAGTGAGGGACAGGACTATGGCTACACCTTC. The chain recombines TRBV2 with TRBJ1-2; TRBD1 aligns across 8 bases. CDR1 and CDR2 from the germline V gene are SNHLY and FYNNEI. This CDR3 has 13 amino acids. V gave up 3 bases and J gave up 3 bases; unmatched junction bases: 0.

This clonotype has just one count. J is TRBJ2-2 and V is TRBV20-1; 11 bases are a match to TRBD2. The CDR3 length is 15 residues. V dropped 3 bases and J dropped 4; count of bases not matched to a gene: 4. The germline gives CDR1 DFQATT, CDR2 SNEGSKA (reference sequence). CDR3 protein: CSARTGTSGTGELFF. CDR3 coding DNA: TGCAGTGCTAGGACCGGGACTAGCGGCACCGGGGAGCTGTTTTTT.

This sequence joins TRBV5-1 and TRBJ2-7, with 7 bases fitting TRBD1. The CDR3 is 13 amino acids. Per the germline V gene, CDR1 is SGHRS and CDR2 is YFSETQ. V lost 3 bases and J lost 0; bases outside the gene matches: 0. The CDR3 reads CASSWDSSYEQYF. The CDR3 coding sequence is TGCGCCAGCAGCTGGGACAGCTCCTACGAGCAGTACTTC.

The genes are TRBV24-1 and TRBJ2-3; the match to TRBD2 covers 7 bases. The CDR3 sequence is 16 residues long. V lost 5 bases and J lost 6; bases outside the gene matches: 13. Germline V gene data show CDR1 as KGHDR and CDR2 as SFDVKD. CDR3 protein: CATSVLAESWVDTQYF. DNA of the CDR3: TGTGCCACCAGTGTTCTAGCGGAATCCTGGGTGGATACGCAGTATTTT.

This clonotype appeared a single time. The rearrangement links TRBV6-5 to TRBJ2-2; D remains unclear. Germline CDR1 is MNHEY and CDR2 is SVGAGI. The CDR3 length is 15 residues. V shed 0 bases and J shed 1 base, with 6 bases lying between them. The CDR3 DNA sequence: TGTGCCAGCAGTTACTCGCATGGGAACACCGGGGAGCTGTTTTTT. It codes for CASSYSHGNTGELFF.

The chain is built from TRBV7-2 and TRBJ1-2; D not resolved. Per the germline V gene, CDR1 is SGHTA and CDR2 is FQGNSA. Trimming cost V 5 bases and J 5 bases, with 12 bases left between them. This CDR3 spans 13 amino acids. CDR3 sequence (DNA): TGTGCCAGCAGCCACAGCCACGTTTATGGCTACACCTTC. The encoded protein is CASSHSHVYGYTF. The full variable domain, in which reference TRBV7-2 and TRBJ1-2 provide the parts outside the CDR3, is GAGVSQSPSNKVTEKGKDVELRCDPISGHTALYWYRQSLGQGLEFLIYFQGNSAPDKSGLPSDRFSAERTGGSVSTLTIQRTQQEDSAVYLCASSHSHVYGYTFGSGTRLTVV.

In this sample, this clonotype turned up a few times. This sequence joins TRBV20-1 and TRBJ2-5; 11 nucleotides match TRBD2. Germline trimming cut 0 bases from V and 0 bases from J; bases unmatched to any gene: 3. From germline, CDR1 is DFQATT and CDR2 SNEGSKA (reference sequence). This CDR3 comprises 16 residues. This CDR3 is CSAREGLAGNQETQYF. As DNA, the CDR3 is TGCAGTGCTAGAGAAGGACTAGCGGGTAACCAAGAGACCCAGTACTTC.

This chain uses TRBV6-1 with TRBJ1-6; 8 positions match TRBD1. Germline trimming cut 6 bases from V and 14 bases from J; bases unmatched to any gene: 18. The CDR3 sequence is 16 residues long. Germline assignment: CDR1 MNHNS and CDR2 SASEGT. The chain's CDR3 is CASRGTGNQGPSALHF. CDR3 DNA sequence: TGTGCCAGCAGGGGGACAGGCAATCAGGGACCCTCGGCCCTCCACTTT.

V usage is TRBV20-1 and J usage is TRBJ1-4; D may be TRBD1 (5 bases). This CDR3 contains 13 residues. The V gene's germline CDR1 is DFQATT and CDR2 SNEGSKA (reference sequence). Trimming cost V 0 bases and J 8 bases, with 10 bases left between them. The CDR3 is CSAREGTGEKLFF. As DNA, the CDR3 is TGCAGTGCTAGAGAAGGGACCGGGGAAAAACTGTTTTTT.

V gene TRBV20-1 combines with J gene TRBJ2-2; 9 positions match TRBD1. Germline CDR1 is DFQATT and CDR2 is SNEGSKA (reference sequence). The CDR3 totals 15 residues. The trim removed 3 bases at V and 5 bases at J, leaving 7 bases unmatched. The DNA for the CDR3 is TGCAGTGCTAGTCCCGGGACAGGGAGGACCGGGGAGCTGTTTTTT. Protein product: CSASPGTGRTGELFF.

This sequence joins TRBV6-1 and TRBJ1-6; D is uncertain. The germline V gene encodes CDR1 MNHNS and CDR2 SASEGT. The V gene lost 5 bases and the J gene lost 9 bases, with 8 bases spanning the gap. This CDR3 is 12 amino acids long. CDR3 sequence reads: CASSPEGSPLHF. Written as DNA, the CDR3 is TGTGCCAGCAGTCCCGAGGGTTCACCCCTCCACTTT.

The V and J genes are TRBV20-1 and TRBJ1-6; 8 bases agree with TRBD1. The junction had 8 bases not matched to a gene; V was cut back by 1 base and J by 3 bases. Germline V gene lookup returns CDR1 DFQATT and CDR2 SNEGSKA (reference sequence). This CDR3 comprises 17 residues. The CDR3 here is CSARAMQGAFYNSPLHF. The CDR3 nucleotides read TGCAGTGCTAGAGCGATGCAGGGGGCTTTCTATAATTCACCCCTCCACTTT.

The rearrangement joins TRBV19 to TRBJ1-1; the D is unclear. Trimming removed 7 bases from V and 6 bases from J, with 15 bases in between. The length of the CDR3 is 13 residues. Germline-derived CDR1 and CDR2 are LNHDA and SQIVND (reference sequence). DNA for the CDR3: TGTGCCAGTAAAGGCAGTCTTCCCCCTGAAGCTTTCTTT. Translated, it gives CASKGSLPPEAFF. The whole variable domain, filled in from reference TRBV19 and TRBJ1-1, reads DGGITQSPKYLFRKEGQNVTLSCEQNLNHDAMYWYRQDPGQGLRLIYYSQIVNDFQKGDIAEGYSVSREKKESFPLTVTSAQKNPTAFYLCASKGSLPPEAFFGQGTRLTVV.

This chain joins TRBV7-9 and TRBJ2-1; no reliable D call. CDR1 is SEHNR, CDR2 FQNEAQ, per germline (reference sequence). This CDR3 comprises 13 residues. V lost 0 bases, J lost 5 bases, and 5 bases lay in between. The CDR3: CASSLARDNEQFF. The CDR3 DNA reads TGTGCCAGCAGCTTAGCACGGGACAATGAGCAGTTCTTC.

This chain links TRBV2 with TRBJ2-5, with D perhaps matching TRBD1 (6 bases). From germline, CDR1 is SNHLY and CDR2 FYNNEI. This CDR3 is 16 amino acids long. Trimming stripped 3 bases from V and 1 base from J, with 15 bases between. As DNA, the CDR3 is TGTGCCAGCAGTGAGATCGGGACACGGATCCAAGAGACCCAGTACTTC. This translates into CASSEIGTRIQETQYF. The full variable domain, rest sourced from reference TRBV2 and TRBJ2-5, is EPEVTQTPSHQVTQMGQEVILRCVPISNHLYFYWYRQILGQKVEFLVSFYNNEISEKSEIFDDQFSVERPDGSNFTLKIRSTKLEDSAMYFCASSEIGTRIQETQYFGPGTRLLVL.

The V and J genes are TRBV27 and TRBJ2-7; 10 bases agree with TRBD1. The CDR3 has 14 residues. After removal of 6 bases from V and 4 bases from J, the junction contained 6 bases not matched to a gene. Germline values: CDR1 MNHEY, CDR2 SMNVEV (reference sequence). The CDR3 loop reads CASRNPGQGYEQYF. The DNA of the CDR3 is TGTGCCAGCAGAAACCCGGGACAGGGGTACGAGCAGTACTTC.

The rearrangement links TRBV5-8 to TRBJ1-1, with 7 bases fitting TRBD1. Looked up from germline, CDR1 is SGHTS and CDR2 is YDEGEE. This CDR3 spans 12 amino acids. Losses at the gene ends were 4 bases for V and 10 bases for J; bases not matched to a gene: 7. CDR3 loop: CASSPDRQGAFF. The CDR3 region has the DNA TGTGCCAGCAGCCCGGACAGGCAAGGAGCTTTCTTT.

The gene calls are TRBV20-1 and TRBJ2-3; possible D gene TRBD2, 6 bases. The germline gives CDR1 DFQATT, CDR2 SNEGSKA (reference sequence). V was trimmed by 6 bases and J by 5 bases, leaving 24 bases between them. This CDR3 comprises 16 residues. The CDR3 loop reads CSARNTGLPKVDTQYF. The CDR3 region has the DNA TGCAGTGCAAGAAACACGGGACTGCCTAAGGTAGATACGCAGTATTTT.